This passage covers 24 T cell receptor beta chains from one sample sequenced in a study of CD8 T cells in ankylosing spondylitis. Using its own MiXCR run on the 5' RACE reads, TCRdb lists one record per CDR3 protein. The table shows 100,000 or so distinct CDR3 sequences, with 24% occurring only once. Sequenced input: synovial fluid, either unsorted or a sorted T cell fraction (not recorded which). These receptors came from a male donor with ankylosing spondylitis.

This clonotype was counted only a few times. CDR3 residues: CASSLVGSGNTIYF. CDR3 DNA: TGCGCCAGCAGCTTGGTGGGCTCTGGAAACACCATATATTTT. The chain employs TRBV5-1 and TRBJ1-3; no reliable D call. CDR1 and CDR2 (germline): SGHRS, YFSETQ. V was cut by 0 bases and J by 0 bases, with 4 bases left in between. The CDR3 spans 14 residues.

The rearrangement links TRBV9 to TRBJ2-1; TRBD2 matches 7 bases. The CDR3 runs 16 residues. Losses at the gene ends were 5 bases for V and 1 base for J; bases not matched to a gene: 9. Germline values: CDR1 SGDLS, CDR2 YYNGEE. CDR3 sequence: CASRAPSGISYNEQFF. DNA for the CDR3: TGTGCCAGCAGAGCCCCTAGCGGCATATCCTACAATGAGCAGTTCTTC.

The V and J genes are TRBV20-1 and TRBJ2-1, with D tentatively TRBD1 or TRBD2 (5 bases each). Germline V gives CDR1 DFQATT, CDR2 SNEGSKA (reference sequence). CDR3 size: 14 residues. Trimming shortened V by 5 bases and J by 4 bases, and 15 bases separated the two germline ends. The CDR3 bases are TGCAGTGCTTATCCGGGAACAGGATACAATGAGCAGTTCTTC. Its translation is CSAYPGTGYNEQFF.

This CDR3 is CAISERGGNGETQYF. CDR3 DNA sequence: TGTGCCATCAGTGAGAGAGGGGGCAACGGGGAGACCCAGTACTTC. The chain combines TRBV10-3 with TRBJ2-5; TRBD1 matches at 7 bases. CDR1 ENHRY and CDR2 SYGVKD come from the germline V gene. Germline trimming cut 2 bases from V and 5 bases from J; bases unmatched to any gene: 8. The CDR3 covers 15 residues.

This clonotype was found a few times. J is TRBJ2-7 and V is TRBV18, with a possible D match to TRBD2 (6 bases). The CDR3 sequence is 14 residues long. Germline lookup yields CDR1 KGHSH and CDR2 LQKENI. The V and J ends lost 4 bases and 2 bases respectively, with 12 bases between them. CDR3 DNA: TGTGCCAGCTCACGCGGGATATCTGCCTACGAGCAGTACTTC. This translates into CASSRGISAYEQYF.

This clonotype was counted once. Germline and junction disagree at one end, which may indicate a read error. The chain joins TRBV5-1 to TRBJ2-1; the match to TRBD2 covers 8 bases. This CDR3 comprises 14 residues. Germline assignment: CDR1 SGHRS and CDR2 YFSETQ. The DNA for the CDR3 is TGCGCCAGCAGCTTGGAAACTAGCGGCCCCACGCGGGTCTTC. Protein product: CASSLETSGPTRVF.

The sample holds a few counts of this clonotype. This chain joins TRBV6-1 and TRBJ2-3; D uncertain. The ends were cut back, 5 bases at V and 0 bases at J, with 15 bases in the middle. Per the germline V gene, CDR1 is MNHNS and CDR2 is SASEGT. The CDR3 is 16 amino acids. The CDR3, as DNA: TGTGCCAGCAGTCCCACCGCGGTCCTTAGCACAGATACGCAGTATTTT. It translates to CASSPTAVLSTDTQYF.

CDR3 in amino acids: CSLGGINNEQFF. In DNA, the CDR3 is TGCAGTCTAGGGGGTATAAACAATGAGCAGTTCTTC. The genes are TRBV20-1 and TRBJ2-1; D is possibly TRBD1 (6 bases). CDR1 is DFQATT and CDR2 is SNEGSKA in the germline V gene (reference sequence). The length of the CDR3 is 12 residues. The V gene lost 8 bases and the J gene lost 5 bases, with 13 bases spanning the gap.

The chain employs TRBV5-4 and TRBJ2-3; D gene ambiguous. There are 14 residues in the CDR3. The V gene lost 0 bases and the J gene lost 6 bases, with 11 bases spanning the gap. Germline V gene data show CDR1 as SGHNT and CDR2 as YYREEE (reference sequence). The CDR3 coding sequence is TGTGCCAGCAGCTTGGAGACCAATGGGGATACGCAGTATTTT. Its protein product is CASSLETNGDTQYF.

Points on this clonotype: The junction shows a germline mismatch at one end, possibly a read error. The gene calls are TRBV20-1 and TRBJ1-1; tentatively, D is TRBD1 (5 bases). This CDR3 region has 13 residues. The germline V gene has CDR1 DFQATT and CDR2 SNEGSKA (reference sequence). This CDR3 is CCATQGPGTEAFF. CDR3 bases: TGCTGTGCGACCCAGGGTCCGGGCACTGAAGCTTTCTTT.

Only a few counts were recorded for this clonotype. This chain connects TRBV3-1 to TRBJ2-2; D gene ambiguous. Trimming cost V 3 bases and J 7 bases, with 3 bases left between them. The CDR3 runs to 11 residues. The germline V gene encodes CDR1 LGHDT and CDR2 YNNKEL (reference sequence). CDR3 nucleotides: TGTGCCAGCAGCCAGAGCGGGGAGCTGTTTTTT. It yields the protein CASSQSGELFF. The entire variable domain, with the rest obtained from reference TRBV3-1 and TRBJ2-2, is as follows: DTAVSQTPKYLVTQMGNDKSIKCEQNLGHDTMYWYKQDSKKFLKIMFSYNNKELIINETVPNRFSPKSPDKAHLNLHINSLELGDSAVYFCASSQSGELFFGEGSRLTVL.

CDR3: CASSSGTSKWDTQYF. In DNA, the CDR3 is TGCGCCAGCAGCTCCGGGACTAGCAAATGGGATACGCAGTATTTT. The rearrangement uses TRBV5-1 and TRBJ2-3; TRBD2 aligns across 9 bases. From germline, CDR1 is SGHRS and CDR2 YFSETQ. This CDR3 is built from 15 residues. With V trimmed by 3 bases and J by 6 bases, 8 bases remained unmatched.

This clonotype has only a few counts. The chain combines TRBV7-9 with TRBJ2-7; unclear D gene. The CDR3 is 16 residues long. CDR1 SEHNR and CDR2 FQNEAQ come from the germline V gene (reference sequence). V was pared by 5 bases and J by 3 bases, with 20 bases between. This CDR3 reads CASSPPQTPRIYEQYF. The CDR3 nucleotides read TGTGCCAGCAGCCCCCCTCAGACGCCCCGCATCTACGAGCAGTACTTC.

The V call is TRBV5-1, the J call TRBJ1-1, with D maybe TRBD1 (5 bases). CDR3 size: 17 residues. Germline V gene data show CDR1 as SGHRS and CDR2 as YFSETQ. Trimming removed 3 bases from V and 0 bases from J, with 18 bases in between. In nucleotides, the CDR3 is TGCGCCAGCAGCTATGCCGGGGGGAGTAACATGAACACTGAAGCTTTCTTT. The encoded protein is CASSYAGGSNMNTEAFF.

This chain uses TRBV5-1 with TRBJ1-3, with D tentatively TRBD1 (6 bases). There are 13 residues in the CDR3. V dropped 2 bases and J dropped 4 bases, with 7 bases sitting between them. The germline CDR1 and CDR2 sequences are SGHRS and YFSETQ. The CDR3 nucleotides are TGCGCCAGCAGCTTCACAGGGGGAAACACCATATATTTT. Translated, it gives CASSFTGGNTIYF.

The V call is TRBV20-1, the J call TRBJ2-5; D remains ambiguous. The V end was cut by 0 bases, the J end by 5 bases, with 7 bases between. From germline, CDR1 is DFQATT and CDR2 SNEGSKA (reference sequence). The CDR3 is made up of 12 amino acids. The CDR3 bases are TGCAGTGCTAGAGATGGCCGGGAGACCCAGTACTTC. Its translation: CSARDGRETQYF.

The chain's CDR3 is CASRDWREGRYEQYF. CDR3 bases: TGTGCCAGCAGGGACTGGCGGGAGGGCCGGTACGAGCAGTACTTC. This sequence joins TRBV2 and TRBJ2-7; 9 positions match TRBD2. Germline values: CDR1 SNHLY, CDR2 FYNNEI. Trimming removed 6 bases from V and 4 bases from J; junction bases left unmatched: 10. This CDR3 region has 15 residues. The full variable domain, with the rest looked up from reference TRBV2 and TRBJ2-7, is EPEVTQTPSHQVTQMGQEVILRCVPISNHLYFYWYRQILGQKVEFLVSFYNNEISEKSEIFDDQFSVERPDGSNFTLKIRSTKLEDSAMYFCASRDWREGRYEQYFGPGTRLTVT.

This clonotype was picked up a small number of times. The V call is TRBV5-1, the J call TRBJ2-2, with TRBD2 as a possible D gene (6 bases). This CDR3 has 17 amino acids. The germline V and J ends were trimmed by 0 bases and 3 bases, with 15 bases remaining between them. Germline CDR1 reads SGHRS; CDR2 reads YFSETQ. CDR3: CASSLAGGSLYTGELFF. CDR3 nucleotides: TGCGCCAGCAGCTTGGCCGGAGGGAGCTTATACACCGGGGAGCTGTTTTTT.

The table lists this clonotype with a few counts. The rearrangement links TRBV2 to TRBJ1-5, with D unresolved. V lost 6 bases and J lost 4, with 10 bases in between. There are 13 residues in the CDR3. CDR1 and CDR2 from the germline V gene are SNHLY and FYNNEI. In DNA form, the CDR3 reads TGTGCCAGCAGCAAGGAGACAAATCAGCCCCAGCATTTT. This translates into CASSKETNQPQHF.

This clonotype was seen only a few times. V is TRBV5-1 and J is TRBJ2-3; 10 nucleotides agree with TRBD2. V lost 4 bases to trimming and J lost 6 bases; unmatched junction nucleotides: 17. Germline V gene data show CDR1 as SGHRS and CDR2 as YFSETQ. The CDR3 runs 18 residues. DNA for the CDR3: TGCGCCAGCAGCACGGCGAGAATTCTAGCGGGAGTGGCTGATACGCAGTATTTT. This codes for CASSTARILAGVADTQYF.

V gene TRBV5-1 combines with J gene TRBJ2-1; maybe TRBD1 (6 bases). Trimming cost V 0 bases and J 1 base, with 11 bases left between them. Germline lookup yields CDR1 SGHRS and CDR2 YFSETQ. The CDR3 length is 16 residues. CDR3 amino acids: CASSLAGARSYNEQFF. The DNA of the CDR3 is TGCGCCAGCAGCTTGGCAGGGGCCCGGTCCTACAATGAGCAGTTCTTC.

This chain uses TRBV29-1 with TRBJ2-1; D not certain. V lost 4 bases and J lost 6, with 7 bases in between. Germline values: CDR1 SQVTM, CDR2 ANQGSEA. The CDR3 extends over 11 amino acids. CDR3 sequence (DNA): TGCAGCGTTGTAGTGAGCAATGAGCAGTTCTTC. Its translation: CSVVVSNEQFF.

The chain combines TRBV5-1 with TRBJ1-2; the D gene is possibly TRBD1 (5 bases). This CDR3 contains 15 residues. Germline loops: CDR1 SGHRS, CDR2 YFSETQ. V lost 5 bases and J lost 5, with 19 bases in between. This CDR3 is CASSFVSQGAYGYTF. In nucleotides, the CDR3 is TGCGCCAGCAGTTTCGTTTCCCAGGGAGCATATGGCTACACCTTC.

The chain combines TRBV3-1 with TRBJ2-1; tentative D call: TRBD1 (6 bases). Per germline, CDR1 LGHDT and CDR2 YNNKEL (reference sequence). Trimming took off 3 bases at V and 2 bases at J, with 14 bases between the two ends. This CDR3 has 16 amino acids. CDR3 loop: CASSHQGKAAYNEQFF. The CDR3 region has the DNA TGTGCCAGCAGCCACCAGGGGAAGGCTGCCTACAATGAGCAGTTCTTC.